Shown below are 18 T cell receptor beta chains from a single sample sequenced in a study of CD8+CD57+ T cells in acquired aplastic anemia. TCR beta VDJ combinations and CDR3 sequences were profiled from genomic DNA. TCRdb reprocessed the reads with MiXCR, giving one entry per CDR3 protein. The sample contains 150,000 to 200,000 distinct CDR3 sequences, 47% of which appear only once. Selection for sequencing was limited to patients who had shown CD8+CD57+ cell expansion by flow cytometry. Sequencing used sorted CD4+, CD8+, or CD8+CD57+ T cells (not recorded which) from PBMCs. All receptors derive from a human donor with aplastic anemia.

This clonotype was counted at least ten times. The CDR3 DNA is TGTGCCACCAGCAACCCGAGAGGGGGCACTGAAGCTTTCTTT. Its protein product is CATSNPRGGTEAFF. The rearrangement joins TRBV15 to TRBJ1-1, with D tentatively TRBD1 (6 bases). This CDR3 has 14 residues. Trimming removed 4 bases from V and 4 bases from J, with 13 bases in between. Germline V gives CDR1 LNHNV, CDR2 YYDKDF (reference sequence).

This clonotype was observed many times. The CDR3 DNA sequence: TGCGCCAGCAACAGCGGGAGTTCGCTAAGCACAGATACGCAGTATTTT. This translates into CASNSGSSLSTDTQYF. The J gene is TRBJ2-3, the V gene TRBV5-1, with 8 positions matching TRBD2. With V trimmed by 6 bases and J by 0 bases, 9 bases remained unmatched. CDR3 length: 16 residues. Germline-derived CDR1 and CDR2 are SGHRS and YFSETQ.

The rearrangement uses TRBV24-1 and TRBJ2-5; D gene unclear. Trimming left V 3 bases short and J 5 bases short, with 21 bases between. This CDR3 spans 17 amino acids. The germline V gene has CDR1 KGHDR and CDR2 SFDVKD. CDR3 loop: CATSDPPTGGLRETQYF. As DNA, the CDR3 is TGTGCCACCAGTGATCCACCGACTGGCGGATTACGGGAGACCCAGTACTTC.

CDR3 DNA: TGTGCCAGCAGCTTAGGGGTAAATGAGCAGTTCTTC. It yields the protein CASSLGVNEQFF. The genes are TRBV7-9 and TRBJ2-1; D ambiguous. CDR3 length: 12 amino acids. In germline, CDR1 is SEHNR, CDR2 FQNEAQ (reference sequence). The germline V and J ends were trimmed by 1 base and 7 bases, with 5 bases remaining between them.

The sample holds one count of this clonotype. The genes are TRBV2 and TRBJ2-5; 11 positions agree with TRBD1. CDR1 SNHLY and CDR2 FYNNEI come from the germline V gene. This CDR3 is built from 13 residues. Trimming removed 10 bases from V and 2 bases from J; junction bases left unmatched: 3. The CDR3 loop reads CANRDRGQETQYF. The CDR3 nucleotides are TGTGCCAACCGGGACAGGGGGCAAGAGACCCAGTACTTC.

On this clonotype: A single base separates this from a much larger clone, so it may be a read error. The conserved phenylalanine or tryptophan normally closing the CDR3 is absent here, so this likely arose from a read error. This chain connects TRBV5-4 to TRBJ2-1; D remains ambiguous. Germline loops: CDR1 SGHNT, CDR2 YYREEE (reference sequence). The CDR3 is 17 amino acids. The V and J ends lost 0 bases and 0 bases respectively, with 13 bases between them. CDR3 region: CASSLVQQLSSYNEQFL. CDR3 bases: TGTGCCAGCAGCTTGGTCCAACAGCTTAGCTCCTACAATGAGCAGTTCCTC.

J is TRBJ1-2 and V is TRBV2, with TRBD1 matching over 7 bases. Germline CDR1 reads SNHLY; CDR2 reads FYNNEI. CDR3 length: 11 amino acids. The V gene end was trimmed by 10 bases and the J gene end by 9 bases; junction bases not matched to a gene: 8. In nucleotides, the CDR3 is TGTGCCACCAAGCCGGACAGGCGCTACACCTTC. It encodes CATKPDRRYTF.

The CDR3 DNA reads as TGTGCCAGCAGTGGAACGGGTGAGACCCAGTACTTC. Translation: CASSGTGETQYF. V gene TRBV12-3 or TRBV12-4 combines with J gene TRBJ2-5, with D uncertain. V lost 5 bases to trimming and J lost 5 bases, with 9 bases between them. CDR3 size: 12 residues.

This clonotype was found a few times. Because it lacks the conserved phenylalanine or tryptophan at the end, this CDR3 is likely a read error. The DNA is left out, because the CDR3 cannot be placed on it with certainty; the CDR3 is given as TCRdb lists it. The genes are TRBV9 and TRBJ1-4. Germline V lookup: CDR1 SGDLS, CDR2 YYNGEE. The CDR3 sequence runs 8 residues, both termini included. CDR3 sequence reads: CASSVSTI.

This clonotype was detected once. This CDR3 is CASGLVGGTGANVLTF. The CDR3 nucleotides are TGTGCTAGTGGTTTGGTAGGGGGTACTGGGGCCAACGTCCTGACTTTC. The chain carries TRBV12-5 and TRBJ2-6, with a weak D call TRBD1 (6 bases). The CDR3 length is 16 residues. Per the germline V gene, CDR1 is LGHNT and CDR2 is FRNRAP. V gave up 0 bases and J gave up 2 bases, with 8 bases separating them.

The DNA for the CDR3 is TGTGCCAGTAGCATTAGAGGTGGCAATCAGCCCCAGCATTTT. Protein: CASSIRGGNQPQHF. The V call is TRBV19, the J call TRBJ1-5, with unresolved D. Germline lookup yields CDR1 LNHDA and CDR2 SQIVND (reference sequence). The CDR3 is made up of 14 amino acids. V shed 6 bases and J shed 2 bases, with 11 bases lying between them. Filled out from reference TRBV19 and TRBJ1-5, the complete variable domain reads DGGITQSPKYLFRKEGQNVTLSCEQNLNHDAMYWYRQDPGQGLRLIYYSQIVNDFQKGDIAEGYSVSREKKESFPLTVTSAQKNPTAFYLCASSIRGGNQPQHFGDGTRLSIL.

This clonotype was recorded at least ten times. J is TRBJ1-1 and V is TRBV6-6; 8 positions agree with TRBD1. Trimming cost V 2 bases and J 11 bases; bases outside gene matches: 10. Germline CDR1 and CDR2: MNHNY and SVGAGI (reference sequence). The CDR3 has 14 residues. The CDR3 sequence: CASSYQAETGVAFF. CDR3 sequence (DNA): TGTGCCAGCAGTTACCAAGCCGAGACAGGGGTCGCTTTCTTT.

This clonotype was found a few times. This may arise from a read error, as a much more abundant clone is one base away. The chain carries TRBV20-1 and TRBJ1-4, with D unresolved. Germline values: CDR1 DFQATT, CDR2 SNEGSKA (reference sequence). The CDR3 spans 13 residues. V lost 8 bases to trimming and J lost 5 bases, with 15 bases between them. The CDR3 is CSTRIQRNEKLFF. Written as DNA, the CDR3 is TGCAGTACTCGTATCCAACGAAATGAAAAACTGTTTTTT.

In DNA, the CDR3 is TGCGCCAGCAGCTTGTCCCTAGCGGGGGACTCCTACGAGCAGTACTTC. This encodes CASSLSLAGDSYEQYF. The chain joins TRBV5-1 to TRBJ2-7, with 10 positions matching TRBD2. J lost 0 bases, V lost 1 base, and 4 bases had no gene match. The CDR3 is 16 residues long. The germline CDR1 and CDR2 sequences are SGHRS and YFSETQ.

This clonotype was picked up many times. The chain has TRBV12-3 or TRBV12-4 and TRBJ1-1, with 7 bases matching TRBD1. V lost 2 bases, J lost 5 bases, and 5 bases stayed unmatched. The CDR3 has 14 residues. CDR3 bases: TGTGCCAGCAGTTTAACCGGGACAGAGACTGAAGCTTTCTTT. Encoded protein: CASSLTGTETEAFF.

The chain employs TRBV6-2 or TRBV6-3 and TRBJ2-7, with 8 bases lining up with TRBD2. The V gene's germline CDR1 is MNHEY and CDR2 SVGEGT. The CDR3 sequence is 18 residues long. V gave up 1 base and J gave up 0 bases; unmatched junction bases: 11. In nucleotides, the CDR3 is TGTGCCAGCAGTTACTGGATCCCCGGGACTAGTATCTCCTACGAGCAGTACTTC. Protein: CASSYWIPGTSISYEQYF.

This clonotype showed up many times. The CDR3 coding sequence is TGCGCCAGCAGCTCCTGGGTCACAGATACGCAGTATTTT. This sequence encodes CASSSWVTDTQYF. This rearrangement joins TRBV5-1 to TRBJ2-3; D call uncertain. Germline V lookup: CDR1 SGHRS, CDR2 YFSETQ. CDR3 length equals 13 residues. Trimming cost V 3 bases and J 2 bases, with 7 bases left between them.

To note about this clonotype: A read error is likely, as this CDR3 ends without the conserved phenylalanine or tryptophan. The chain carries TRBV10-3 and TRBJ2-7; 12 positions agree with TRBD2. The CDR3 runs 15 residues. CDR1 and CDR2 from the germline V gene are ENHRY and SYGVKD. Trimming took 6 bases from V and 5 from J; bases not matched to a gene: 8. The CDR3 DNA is TGTGCCATCAGAGTCCTAGCGGGGGGGTTGAACGAGCAGTACATC. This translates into CAIRVLAGGLNEQYI.